These 27 T cell receptor beta chains were all obtained from the same sample, sequenced in a study of T cell responses to AZD1222 COVID-19 vaccine. Clones were sequenced by immunoSEQ multiplex PCR, and TCRdb holds only the in-frame ones, with some missing. The sample contains some 140,000 clones, 92% of which appear only once. The sequenced sample was peripheral blood, obtained on day 0 of AZD1222 vaccination. These receptors originate from an adult in good health.

The rearrangement joins TRBV7-9 to TRBJ2-7; 9 bases line up with TRBD1. This CDR3 is built from 15 residues. Germline V gives CDR1 SEHNR, CDR2 FQNEAQ (reference sequence). V shed 5 bases, J shed 4 bases, and the junction held 9 bases outside the gene matches. DNA for the CDR3: TGTGCCAGCAGCCACTCGGGGACAGGGTCGTACGAGCAGTACTTC. It translates to CASSHSGTGSYEQYF.

The V gene is TRBV3-1 (or the pseudogene TRBV3-2), the J gene TRBJ1-5; D uncertain. Germline CDR1 reads LGHDT; CDR2 reads YNNKEL (reference sequence). The CDR3 length is 15 residues. V was shortened by 1 base and J by 0 bases, with 7 bases between the two germline ends. CDR3 protein: CASSQAQDSNQPQHF. The CDR3 DNA reads TGTGCCAGCAGCCAAGCCCAGGATAGCAATCAGCCCCAGCATTTT.

CDR3 protein: CASSVQNTEAFF. The CDR3 bases are TGCGCCAGCAGTGTTCAGAACACTGAAGCTTTCTTT. This chain connects TRBV10-2 to TRBJ1-1; D not resolved. The CDR3 has 12 residues. Trimming left V 4 bases short and J 1 base short, with 4 bases between. The germline V gene encodes CDR1 WSHSY and CDR2 SAAADI.

This chain links TRBV27 with TRBJ1-2; no definite D call. Deletions cut 2 bases from V and 0 bases from J, with 4 bases between. Per germline, CDR1 MNHEY and CDR2 SMNVEV (reference sequence). The CDR3 contains 13 residues. The CDR3 DNA sequence: TGTGCCAGCAGTTTACAGGCTAACTATGGCTACACCTTC. Amino acid sequence: CASSLQANYGYTF.

Only one count was recorded for this clone. This chain joins TRBV30 and TRBJ2-2; D possibly matches TRBD1 or TRBD2 (7 bases each). Trimming pared 8 bases from V and 5 bases from J, leaving 27 bases between. Per the germline V gene, CDR1 is GTSNPN and CDR2 is SVGIG (reference sequence). The CDR3 covers 17 residues. CDR3 bases: TGTGCCGCAATGGCGGGGGAGCGGTCGACAGGGACCGGGGAGCTGTTTTTT. Protein product: CAAMAGERSTGTGELFF.

The chain has TRBV11-2 and TRBJ2-7; the D gene is possibly TRBD1 (6 bases). V lost 2 bases, J lost 3 bases, and 20 bases lay in between. CDR1 is SGHAT and CDR2 is FQNNGV in the germline V gene. The CDR3 runs to 17 residues. The CDR3 here is CASSLSHRQAGIYEQYF. DNA of the CDR3: TGTGCCAGCAGCTTATCTCACCGACAGGCAGGTATCTACGAGCAGTACTTC.

This clone was detected once. The V and J genes are TRBV15 and TRBJ2-3, with D unclear. CDR3 size: 16 residues. Trimming took off 0 bases at V and 1 base at J, with 11 bases between the two ends. The germline V gene has CDR1 LNHNV and CDR2 YYDKDF (reference sequence). As DNA, the CDR3 is TGTGCCACCAGCAGAGATCGTCACAGCGGCACAGATACGCAGTATTTT. Translation gives CATSRDRHSGTDTQYF.

V and J are TRBV2 and TRBJ2-7, with D possibly called TRBD1 or TRBD2 (5 bases each). The V gene lost 1 base and the J gene lost 1 base, with 14 bases spanning the gap. Germline loops: CDR1 SNHLY, CDR2 FYNNEI. The CDR3 totals 16 residues. CDR3 region: CASSEDSGTASYEQYF. The CDR3, as DNA: TGTGCCAGCAGTGAAGATTCCGGGACGGCATCCTACGAGCAGTACTTC.

The rearrangement joins TRBV6-2 or TRBV6-3 to TRBJ2-1; D perhaps matches TRBD2 (5 bases). The CDR3 has 12 residues. V was pared by 6 bases and J by 6 bases, with 9 bases between. Germline assignment: CDR1 MNHEY and CDR2 SVGEGT. In DNA, the CDR3 is TGTGCCAGCAGCCCGGGGATCAATGAGCAGTTCTTC. Translating it yields CASSPGINEQFF.

The rearrangement links TRBV14 to TRBJ2-1; possible D gene TRBD2, 6 bases. The CDR3 sequence is 13 residues long. Germline V gene sequence: CDR1 SGHDN, CDR2 FVKESK. The CDR3, as DNA: TGTGCTTCCGGGCTAGCGCCCTACAATGAGCAGTTCTTC. Amino acids: CASGLAPYNEQFF.

The chain recombines TRBV7-8 with TRBJ2-1, with D hard to call. This CDR3 has 11 amino acids. V lost 1 base to trimming and J lost 9 bases, with 4 bases between them. Germline assignment: CDR1 SGHVS and CDR2 FQNEAQ. The CDR3 DNA reads TGTGCCAGCAGCTTAGTGGGTGAGCAGTTCTTC. Its protein product is CASSLVGEQFF.

The rearrangement links TRBV19 to TRBJ2-7; 8 nucleotides line up with TRBD1. In germline, CDR1 is LNHDA, CDR2 SQIVND (reference sequence). This CDR3 has 16 residues. The trim removed 6 bases at V and 0 bases at J, leaving 10 bases unmatched. The CDR3 DNA reads as TGTGCCAGTAGGAGGACAGGGAGGTCGAACTCCTACGAGCAGTACTTC. Its protein product is CASRRTGRSNSYEQYF.

The rearrangement joins TRBV5-1 to TRBJ1-1; 7 positions match TRBD1. Germline trimming cut 2 bases from V and 5 bases from J; bases unmatched to any gene: 12. The germline V gene encodes CDR1 SGHRS and CDR2 YFSETQ. This CDR3 contains 16 residues. The CDR3 protein is CASSFRFSAGGTEAFF. CDR3 in DNA: TGCGCCAGCAGCTTTCGTTTCTCAGCAGGGGGGACTGAAGCTTTCTTT.

The CDR3 nucleotides are TGTGCCAGCCTACTGTGGACTGAAACTGAAGCTTTCTTT. Protein product: CASLLWTETEAFF. The chain joins TRBV7-9 to TRBJ1-1; D uncertain. Germline V CDR1 and CDR2: SEHNR, FQNEAQ (reference sequence). CDR3 length equals 13 residues. The V end lost 8 bases, the J end lost 5 bases, and 15 bases lay between the germline ends.

The chain recombines TRBV11-1 with TRBJ2-5; D perhaps matches TRBD2 (6 bases). V dropped 1 base and J dropped 4 bases, with 10 bases sitting between them. The CDR3 consists of 14 residues. CDR1 and CDR2 (germline): SGHAT, FQDESV (reference sequence). CDR3 protein: CASSLVGGTETQYF. The CDR3 DNA reads TGTGCCAGCAGCTTAGTGGGGGGAACAGAGACCCAGTACTTC.

V is TRBV7-6 and J is TRBJ1-1; 7 bases line up with TRBD1. Germline V gene lookup returns CDR1 SGHVS and CDR2 FNYEAQ. J was trimmed by 5 bases and V by 5 bases; bases with no gene match: 14. The CDR3 runs to 16 residues. The CDR3 DNA sequence: TGTGCCAGCAGCGCGGGATCTCAGGGGGGGGGAACTGAAGCTTTCTTT. This sequence encodes CASSAGSQGGGTEAFF.

CDR3 nucleotides: TGCGCCAGCAGCCAAGGCCGACAGGGAGGAAACACTGAAGCTTTCTTT. This codes for CASSQGRQGGNTEAFF. This chain uses TRBV4-1 with TRBJ1-1; the match to TRBD1 covers 7 bases. V trimming: 1 base; J trimming: 2 bases; junction bases outside the gene matches: 7. The CDR3 totals 16 residues. The germline CDR1 and CDR2 sequences are MGHRA and YSYEKL.

V is TRBV10-3 and J is TRBJ1-2, with D hard to call. Looked up from germline, CDR1 is ENHRY and CDR2 is SYGVKD. The length of the CDR3 is 14 residues. V lost 10 bases and J 6 bases, leaving 21 bases between the germline ends. The CDR3 sequence is CATGPRQLSNGYTF. The CDR3 DNA is TGTGCCACCGGGCCTCGGCAGCTAAGCAATGGCTACACCTTC.

V gene TRBV15 combines with J gene TRBJ2-5; possibly TRBD2 for D (5 bases). The CDR3 spans 15 residues. Between the trimmed V and J ends, which lost 0 bases and 5 bases, there was a span of 13 bases. CDR1 is LNHNV, CDR2 YYDKDF, per germline (reference sequence). The CDR3 reads CATSRDMRVGETQYF. CDR3 in DNA: TGTGCCACCAGCAGAGATATGAGGGTAGGGGAGACCCAGTACTTC. The whole variable domain, filled in from reference TRBV15 and TRBJ2-5, reads DAMVIQNPRYQVTQFGKPVTLSCSQTLNHNVMYWYQQKSSQAPKLLFHYYDKDFNNEADTPDNFQSRRPNTSFCFLDIRSPGLGDTAMYLCATSRDMRVGETQYFGPGTRLLVL.

This clone was counted a single time. V usage is TRBV7-2 and J usage is TRBJ2-7; the match to TRBD2 covers 10 bases. J gave up 2 bases and V 1 base, and 11 bases lay outside the gene matches. CDR1 is SGHTA, CDR2 FQGNSA, per germline. CDR3 size: 18 residues. CDR3 loop: CASSLVGWEREGTYEQYF. CDR3 coding DNA: TGTGCCAGCAGCTTAGTAGGCTGGGAGCGGGAGGGAACCTACGAGCAGTACTTC.

V gene TRBV5-4 combines with J gene TRBJ2-2; TRBD2 matches at 8 bases. Germline V gene lookup returns CDR1 SGHNT and CDR2 YYREEE (reference sequence). The CDR3 is made up of 16 amino acids. The V and J ends lost 4 bases and 1 base, in that order; junction bases with no gene match: 6. In DNA form, the CDR3 reads TGTGCCAGCAGCCCGCCGGGACTAGAGAACACCGGGGAGCTGTTTTTT. As protein: CASSPPGLENTGELFF.

CDR3 sequence reads: CASSPSLGSEQYF. CDR3 coding DNA: TGTGCCAGCAGCCCGAGTCTGGGGTCCGAGCAGTACTTC. This chain uses TRBV7-7 with TRBJ2-7; D ambiguous. The CDR3 has 13 residues. Germline CDR1 SSHAT, CDR2 FNYEAQ (reference sequence). Trimming removed 5 bases from V and 6 bases from J, with 14 bases in between. Full variable domain (remainder filled in from reference TRBV7-7 and TRBJ2-7): GAGVSQSPRYKVTKRGQDVTLRCDPISSHATLYWYQQALGQGPEFLTYFNYEAQPDKSGLPSDRFSAERPEGSISTLTIQRTEQRDSAMYRCASSPSLGSEQYFGPGTRLTVT.

V usage is TRBV11-2 and J usage is TRBJ1-2; D not certain. The germline V and J ends were trimmed by 4 bases and 6 bases, with 24 bases remaining between them. There are 17 residues in the CDR3. From germline, CDR1 is SGHAT and CDR2 FQNNGV. The DNA of the CDR3 is TGTGCCAGCAGCTCCGAGGCGGGGTGGGTGTCCGGGAATGGCTACACCTTC. Its translation: CASSSEAGWVSGNGYTF.

This chain links TRBV6-5 with TRBJ1-1; possible D gene TRBD1, 6 bases. The CDR3 is made up of 14 amino acids. Germline V lookup: CDR1 MNHEY, CDR2 SVGAGI. Trimming removed 2 bases from V and 5 bases from J, with 12 bases in between. CDR3 region: CASSYRGVGTEAFF. Here the CDR3 DNA reads TGTGCCAGCAGTTACAGGGGGGTGGGGACTGAAGCTTTCTTT.

CDR3 sequence: CASSLETSGSSYEQYF. In DNA, the CDR3 is TGTGCCAGCAGCTTGGAGACTAGCGGGAGTTCGTACGAGCAGTACTTC. The chain links TRBV13 to TRBJ2-7; the match to TRBD2 covers 12 bases. The CDR3 totals 16 residues. J lost 4 bases, V lost 3 bases, and 7 bases had no gene match. Germline CDR1 PRHDT, CDR2 FYEKMQ (reference sequence).

The chain uses TRBV10-3 and TRBJ1-5, with D maybe TRBD1 (5 bases). Germline CDR1 reads ENHRY; CDR2 reads SYGVKD. This CDR3 contains 13 residues. V was clipped by 8 bases and J by 1 base, with 9 bases between them. Written as DNA, the CDR3 is TGTGCCATCGGCAGGGACAGCAATCAGCCCCAGCATTTT. Protein: CAIGRDSNQPQHF.

The V call is TRBV28, the J call TRBJ1-2; 11 nucleotides line up with TRBD1. The trim removed 6 bases at V and 3 bases at J, leaving 3 bases unmatched. The CDR3 is 14 residues long. Germline CDR1 and CDR2: MDHEN and SYDVKM. The CDR3 region is CASRGQGVDYGYTF. CDR3 DNA: TGTGCCAGCAGGGGACAGGGGGTCGACTATGGCTACACCTTC.